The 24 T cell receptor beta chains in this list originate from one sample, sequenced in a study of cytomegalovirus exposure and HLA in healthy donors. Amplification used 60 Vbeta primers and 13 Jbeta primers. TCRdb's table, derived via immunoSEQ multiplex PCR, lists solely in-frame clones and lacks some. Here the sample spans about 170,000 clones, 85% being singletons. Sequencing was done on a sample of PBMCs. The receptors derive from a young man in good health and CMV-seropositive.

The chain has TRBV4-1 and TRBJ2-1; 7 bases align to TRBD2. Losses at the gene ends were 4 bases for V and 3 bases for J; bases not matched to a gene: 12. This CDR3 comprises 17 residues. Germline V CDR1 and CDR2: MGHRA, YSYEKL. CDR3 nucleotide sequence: TGCGCCAGCAGCCCACTATCGGGCGGGGGAAGCTACAATGAGCAGTTCTTC. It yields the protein CASSPLSGGGSYNEQFF.

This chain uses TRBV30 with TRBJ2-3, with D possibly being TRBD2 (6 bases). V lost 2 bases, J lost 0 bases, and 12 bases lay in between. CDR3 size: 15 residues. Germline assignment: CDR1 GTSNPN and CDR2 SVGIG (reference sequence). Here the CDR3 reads CAWSTWGESTDTQYF. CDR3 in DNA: TGTGCCTGGAGTACGTGGGGGGAAAGCACAGATACGCAGTATTTT.

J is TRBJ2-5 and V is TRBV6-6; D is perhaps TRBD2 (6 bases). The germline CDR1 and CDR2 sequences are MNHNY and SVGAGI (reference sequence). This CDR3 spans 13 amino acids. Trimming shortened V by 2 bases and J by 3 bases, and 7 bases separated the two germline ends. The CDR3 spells CASSYGEEETQYF. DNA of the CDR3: TGTGCCAGCAGTTACGGGGAGGAAGAGACCCAGTACTTC.

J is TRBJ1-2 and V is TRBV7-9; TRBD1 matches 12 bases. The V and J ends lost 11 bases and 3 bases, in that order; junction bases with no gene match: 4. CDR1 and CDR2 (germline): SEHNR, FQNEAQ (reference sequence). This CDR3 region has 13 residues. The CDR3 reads CAGGTGGDYGYTF. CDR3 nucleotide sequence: TGTGCCGGAGGGACAGGGGGCGACTATGGCTACACCTTC.

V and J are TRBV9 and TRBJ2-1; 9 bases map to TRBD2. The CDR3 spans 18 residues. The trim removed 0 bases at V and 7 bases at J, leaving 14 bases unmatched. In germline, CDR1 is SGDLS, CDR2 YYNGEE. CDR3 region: CASSVDPVGGGAENEQFF. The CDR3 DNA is TGTGCCAGCAGCGTAGACCCCGTTGGCGGGGGGGCTGAGAATGAGCAGTTCTTC.

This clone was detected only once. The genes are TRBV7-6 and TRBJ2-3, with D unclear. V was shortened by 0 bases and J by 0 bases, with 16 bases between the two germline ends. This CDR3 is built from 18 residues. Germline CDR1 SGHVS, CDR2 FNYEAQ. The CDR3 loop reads CASSLAMRRGASTDTQYF. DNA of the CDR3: TGTGCCAGCAGCTTAGCTATGCGGAGAGGAGCTAGCACAGATACGCAGTATTTT.

In nucleotides, the CDR3 is TGTGCCAGCAGGAGGGATGAGACTAGCGCCACCGGGGAGCTGTTTTTT. Translated: CASRRDETSATGELFF. The rearrangement links TRBV2 to TRBJ2-2, with 8 bases lining up with TRBD2. With V trimmed by 6 bases and J by 4 bases, 10 bases remained unmatched. The germline V gene encodes CDR1 SNHLY and CDR2 FYNNEI. The CDR3 contains 16 residues.

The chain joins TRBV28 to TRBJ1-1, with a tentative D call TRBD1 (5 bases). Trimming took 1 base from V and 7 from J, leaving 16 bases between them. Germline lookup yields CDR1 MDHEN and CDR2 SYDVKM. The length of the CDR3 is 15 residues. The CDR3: CASSLFGQGKGEAFF. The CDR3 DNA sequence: TGTGCCAGCAGTTTATTTGGGCAGGGTAAGGGTGAAGCTTTCTTT.

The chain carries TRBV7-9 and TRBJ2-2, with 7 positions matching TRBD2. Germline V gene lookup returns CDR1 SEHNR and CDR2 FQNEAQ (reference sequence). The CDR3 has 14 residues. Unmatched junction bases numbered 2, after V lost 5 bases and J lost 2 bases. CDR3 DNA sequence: TGTGCCAGCAGCCGGGACTACAACACCGGGGAGCTGTTTTTT. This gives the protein CASSRDYNTGELFF.

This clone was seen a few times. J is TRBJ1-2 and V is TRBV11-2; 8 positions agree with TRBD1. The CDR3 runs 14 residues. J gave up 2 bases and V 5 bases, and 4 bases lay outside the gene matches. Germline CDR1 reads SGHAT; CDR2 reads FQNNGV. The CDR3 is CASSPGTGNYGYTF. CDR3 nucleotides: TGTGCCAGCAGCCCCGGGACAGGCAACTATGGCTACACCTTC.

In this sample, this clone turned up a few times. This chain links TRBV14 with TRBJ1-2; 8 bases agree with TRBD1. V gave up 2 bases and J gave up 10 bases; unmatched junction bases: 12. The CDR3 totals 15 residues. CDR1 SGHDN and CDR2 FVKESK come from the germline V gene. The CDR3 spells CASSQSPGQANSYTF. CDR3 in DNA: TGTGCCAGCAGCCAATCCCCGGGACAGGCCAATTCCTACACCTTC.

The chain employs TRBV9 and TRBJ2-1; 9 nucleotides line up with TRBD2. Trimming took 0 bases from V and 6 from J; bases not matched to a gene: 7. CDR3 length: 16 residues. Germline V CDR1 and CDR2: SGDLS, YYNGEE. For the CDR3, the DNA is TGTGCCAGCAGCGTAGGAGCGGGGGGAGATTCCAATGAGCAGTTCTTC. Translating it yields CASSVGAGGDSNEQFF. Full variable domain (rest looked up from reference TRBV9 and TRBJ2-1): DSGVTQTPKHLITATGQRVTLRCSPRSGDLSVYWYQQSLDQGLQFLIQYYNGEERAKGNILERFSAQQFPDLHSELNLSSLELGDSALYFCASSVGAGGDSNEQFFGPGTRLTVL.

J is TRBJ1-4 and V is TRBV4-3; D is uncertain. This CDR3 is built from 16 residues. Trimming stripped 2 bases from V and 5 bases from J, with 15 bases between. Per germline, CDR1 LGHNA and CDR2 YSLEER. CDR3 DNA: TGCGCCAGCAGCCAAATCGGGAAGAGCCCCAATGAAAAACTGTTTTTT. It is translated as CASSQIGKSPNEKLFF.

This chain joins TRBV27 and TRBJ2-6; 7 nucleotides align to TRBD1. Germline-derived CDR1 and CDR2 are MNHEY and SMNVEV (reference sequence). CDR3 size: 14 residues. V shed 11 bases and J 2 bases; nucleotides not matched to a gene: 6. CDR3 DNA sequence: TGTGCCGACTCAGACAGGGCTGGGGCCAACGTCCTGACTTTC. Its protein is CADSDRAGANVLTF.

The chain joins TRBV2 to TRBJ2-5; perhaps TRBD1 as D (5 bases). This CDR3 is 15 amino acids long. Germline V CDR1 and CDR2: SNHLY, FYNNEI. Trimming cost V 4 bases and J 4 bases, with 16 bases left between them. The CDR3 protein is CASSGGRVYRETQYF. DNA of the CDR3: TGTGCCAGCAGTGGAGGCAGGGTATATCGAGAGACCCAGTACTTC.

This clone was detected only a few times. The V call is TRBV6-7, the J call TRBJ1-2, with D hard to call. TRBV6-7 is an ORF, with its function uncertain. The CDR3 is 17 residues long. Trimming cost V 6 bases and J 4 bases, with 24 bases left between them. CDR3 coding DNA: TGTGCCAGCAGCCAACACACGGTCACGGGTCCGGGCTATGGCTACACCTTC. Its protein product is CASSQHTVTGPGYGYTF.

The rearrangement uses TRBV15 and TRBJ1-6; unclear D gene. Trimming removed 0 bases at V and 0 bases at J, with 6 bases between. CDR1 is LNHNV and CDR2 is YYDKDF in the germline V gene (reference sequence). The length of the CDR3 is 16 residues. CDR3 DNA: TGTGCCACCAGCAGAGATTGGAGCTCCTATAATTCACCCCTCCACTTT. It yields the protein CATSRDWSSYNSPLHF.

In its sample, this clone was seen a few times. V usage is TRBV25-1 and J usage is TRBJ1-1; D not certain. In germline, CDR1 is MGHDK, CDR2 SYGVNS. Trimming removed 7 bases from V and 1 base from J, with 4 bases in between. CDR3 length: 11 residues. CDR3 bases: TGTGCCAGCACCTCGAACACTGAAGCTTTCTTT. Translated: CASTSNTEAFF.

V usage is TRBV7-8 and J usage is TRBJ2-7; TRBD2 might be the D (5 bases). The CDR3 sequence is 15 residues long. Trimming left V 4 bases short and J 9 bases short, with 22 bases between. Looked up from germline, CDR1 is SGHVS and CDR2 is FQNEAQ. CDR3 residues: CASSWSRISYEGQYF. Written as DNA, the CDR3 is TGTGCCAGCAGCTGGAGCAGGATCTCCTACGAGGGGCAGTACTTC.

This CDR3 reads CASSLGGGGGTYEQYF. CDR3 coding DNA: TGTGCCAGCAGCTTAGGGGGAGGGGGGGGAACCTACGAGCAGTACTTC. The chain employs TRBV7-2 and TRBJ2-7; maybe TRBD2 (7 bases). The ends were cut back, 1 base at V and 2 bases at J, with 15 bases in the middle. The CDR3 sequence is 16 residues long. Germline V gives CDR1 SGHTA, CDR2 FQGNSA. Together with reference TRBV7-2 and TRBJ2-7, the CDR3 gives the full variable domain: GAGVSQSPSNKVTEKGKDVELRCDPISGHTALYWYRQSLGQGLEFLIYFQGNSAPDKSGLPSDRFSAERTGGSVSTLTIQRTQQEDSAVYLCASSLGGGGGTYEQYFGPGTRLTVT.

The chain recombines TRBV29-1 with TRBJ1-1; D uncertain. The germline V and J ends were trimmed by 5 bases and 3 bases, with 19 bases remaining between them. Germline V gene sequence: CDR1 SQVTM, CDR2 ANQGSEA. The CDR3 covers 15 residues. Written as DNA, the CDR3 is TGCAGCGTTCACTCGAGCTGGGTGAGGGACACTGAAGCTTTCTTT. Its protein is CSVHSSWVRDTEAFF.

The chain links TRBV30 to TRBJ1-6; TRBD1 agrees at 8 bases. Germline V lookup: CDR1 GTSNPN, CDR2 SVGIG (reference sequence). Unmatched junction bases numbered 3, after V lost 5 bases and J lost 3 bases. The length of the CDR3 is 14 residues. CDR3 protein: CAWRQGNYNSPLHF. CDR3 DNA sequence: TGTGCCTGGCGACAGGGGAACTATAATTCACCCCTCCACTTT.

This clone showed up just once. The CDR3 nucleotides are TGTGCCACCAGCAGAGACACACCCGACAGGGGGCTGCAAGAGACCCAGTACTTC. This gives the protein CATSRDTPDRGLQETQYF. This rearrangement joins TRBV15 to TRBJ2-5; 10 nucleotides match TRBD1. V lost 0 bases and J lost 2; bases outside the gene matches: 9. The CDR3 consists of 18 residues. Germline lookup yields CDR1 LNHNV and CDR2 YYDKDF (reference sequence).

Here the CDR3 DNA reads TGTGCCAGCAGCTTAGACAGGGGCACTGAAGCTTTCTTT. This codes for CASSLDRGTEAFF. The V and J genes are TRBV7-3 and TRBJ1-1, with 8 nucleotides matching TRBD1. V shed 2 bases and J 4 bases; nucleotides not matched to a gene: 0. This CDR3 is built from 13 residues. In germline, CDR1 is SGHTA, CDR2 FQGTGA.